This T cell receptor (beta chain) originates from a study of blood T cell repertoires in COVID-19. At the level of the study: In each case, the material was cDNA or gDNA derived from T cells, B-cell-depleted T cells, or PBMCs.

Germline CDR1 PRHDT, CDR2 FYEKMQ (reference sequence). The CDR3 runs to 14 residues. Between the trimmed V and J ends, which lost 0 bases and 5 bases, there was a span of 10 bases. In the study's own analysis: Reference gene primers were amplified, and this amplification served to estimate nucleated cell counts. Sequenced by immunoSEQ multiplex PCR; TCRdb stores in-frame clones only, minus some. V and J calls and clone size are given by that table; D and trimming were obtained from the DNA. The table lists approximately 220,000 clones, approximately 88% of them singletons, with roughly 2.6% in the top ten.

The receptor was isolated from a woman aged 30 to 39 with acute COVID-19. This rearrangement joins TRBV13 to TRBJ1-1; TRBD1 might be the D (5 bases). The material sequenced was PBMCs or T cells enriched from blood (not recorded which). CDR3 sequence reads: CASSLGRAGTEAFF. DNA of the CDR3: TGTGCCAGCAGCTTAGGCAGGGCCGGAACTGAAGCTTTCTTT.